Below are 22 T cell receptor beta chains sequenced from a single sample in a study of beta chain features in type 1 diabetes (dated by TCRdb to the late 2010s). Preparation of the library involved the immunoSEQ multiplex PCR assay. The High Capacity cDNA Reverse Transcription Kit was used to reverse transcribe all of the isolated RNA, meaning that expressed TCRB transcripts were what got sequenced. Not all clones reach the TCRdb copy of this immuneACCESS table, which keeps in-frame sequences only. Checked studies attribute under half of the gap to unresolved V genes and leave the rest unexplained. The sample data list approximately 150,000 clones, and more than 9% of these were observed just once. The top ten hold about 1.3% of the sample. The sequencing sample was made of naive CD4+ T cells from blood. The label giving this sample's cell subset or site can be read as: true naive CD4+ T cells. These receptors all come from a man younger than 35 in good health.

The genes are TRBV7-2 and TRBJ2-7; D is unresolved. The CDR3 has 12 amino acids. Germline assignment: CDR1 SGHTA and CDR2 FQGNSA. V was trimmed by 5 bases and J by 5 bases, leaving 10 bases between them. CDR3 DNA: TGTGCCAGCAGCGCTACTACGGACGAGCAGTACTTC. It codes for CASSATTDEQYF.

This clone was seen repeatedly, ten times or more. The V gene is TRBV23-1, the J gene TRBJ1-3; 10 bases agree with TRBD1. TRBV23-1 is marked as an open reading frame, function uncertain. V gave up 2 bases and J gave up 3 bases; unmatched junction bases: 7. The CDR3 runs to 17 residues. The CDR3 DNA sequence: TGCGCCAGCAGTCAAACCCCCGGGACAGGGGTTGGAAACACCATATATTTT. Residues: CASSQTPGTGVGNTIYF.

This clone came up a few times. Here the CDR3 reads CASSPGSNTGELFF. The DNA of the CDR3 is TGTGCCAGCTCACCAGGCTCGAACACCGGGGAGCTGTTTTTT. The chain links TRBV18 to TRBJ2-2, with D hard to call. V lost 2 bases to trimming and J lost 0 bases, with 4 bases between them. Per the germline V gene, CDR1 is KGHSH and CDR2 is LQKENI. The CDR3 has 14 residues.

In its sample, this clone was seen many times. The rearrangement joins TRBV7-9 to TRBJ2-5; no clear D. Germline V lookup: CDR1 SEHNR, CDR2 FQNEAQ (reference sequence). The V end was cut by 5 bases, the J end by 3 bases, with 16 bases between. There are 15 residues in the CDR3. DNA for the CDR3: TGTGCCAGCAGCCCCCCAACTGGAGCAGAAGAGACCCAGTACTTC. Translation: CASSPPTGAEETQYF.

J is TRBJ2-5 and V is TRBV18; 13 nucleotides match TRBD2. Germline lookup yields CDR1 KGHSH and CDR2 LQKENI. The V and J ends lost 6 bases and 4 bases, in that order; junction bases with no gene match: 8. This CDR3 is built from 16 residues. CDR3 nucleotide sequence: TGTGCCAGCTCCCCCACTAGCGGGGGGGCCGGAGAGACCCAGTACTTC. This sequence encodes CASSPTSGGAGETQYF.

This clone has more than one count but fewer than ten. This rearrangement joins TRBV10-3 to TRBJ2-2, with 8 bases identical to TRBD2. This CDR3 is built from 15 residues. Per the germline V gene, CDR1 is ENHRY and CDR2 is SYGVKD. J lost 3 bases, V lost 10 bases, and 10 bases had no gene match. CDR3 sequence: CATCEGGGYTGELFF. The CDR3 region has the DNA TGTGCCACCTGTGAGGGCGGGGGGTACACCGGGGAGCTGTTTTTT.

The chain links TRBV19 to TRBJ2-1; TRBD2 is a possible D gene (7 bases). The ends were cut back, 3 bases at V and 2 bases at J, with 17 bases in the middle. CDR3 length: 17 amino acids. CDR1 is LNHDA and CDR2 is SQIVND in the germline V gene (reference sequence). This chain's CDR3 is CASSMVFRGATYNEQFF. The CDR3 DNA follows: TGTGCCAGTAGTATGGTATTCCGGGGGGCAACCTACAATGAGCAGTTCTTC.

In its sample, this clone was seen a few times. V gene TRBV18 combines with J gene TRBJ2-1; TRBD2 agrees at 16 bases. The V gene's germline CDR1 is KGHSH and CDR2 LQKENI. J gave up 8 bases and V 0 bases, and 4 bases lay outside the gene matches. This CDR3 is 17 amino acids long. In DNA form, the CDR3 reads TGTGCCAGCTCACCACCGGGACTAGCGGGGGGGCTCGATGAGCAGTTCTTC. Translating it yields CASSPPGLAGGLDEQFF. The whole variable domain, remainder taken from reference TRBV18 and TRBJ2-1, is NAGVMQNPRHLVRRRGQEARLRCSPMKGHSHVYWYRQLPEEGLKFMVYLQKENIIDESGMPKERFSAEFPKEGPSILRIQQVVRGDSAAYFCASSPPGLAGGLDEQFFGPGTRLTVL.

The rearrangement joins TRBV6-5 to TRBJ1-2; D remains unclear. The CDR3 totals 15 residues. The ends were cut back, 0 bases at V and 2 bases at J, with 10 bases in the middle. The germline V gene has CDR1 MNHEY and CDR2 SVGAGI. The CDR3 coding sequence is TGTGCCAGCAGTTACTCGATTTCGCGGAACTATGGCTACACCTTC. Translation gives CASSYSISRNYGYTF.

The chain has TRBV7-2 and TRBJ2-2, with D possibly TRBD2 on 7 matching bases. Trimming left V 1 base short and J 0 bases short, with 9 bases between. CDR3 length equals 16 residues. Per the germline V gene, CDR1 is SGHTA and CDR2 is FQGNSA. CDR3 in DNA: TGTGCCAGCAGCTTAGTCGGGGGGCCGAACACCGGGGAGCTGTTTTTT. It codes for CASSLVGGPNTGELFF.

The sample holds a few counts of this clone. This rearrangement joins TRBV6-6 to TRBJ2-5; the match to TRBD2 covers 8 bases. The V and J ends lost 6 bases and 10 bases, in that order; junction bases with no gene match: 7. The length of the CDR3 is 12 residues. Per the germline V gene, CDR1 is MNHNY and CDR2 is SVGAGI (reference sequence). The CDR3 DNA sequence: TGTGCCAGCAGGGACTCCCGGGAGGGCCAGTACTTC. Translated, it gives CASRDSREGQYF.

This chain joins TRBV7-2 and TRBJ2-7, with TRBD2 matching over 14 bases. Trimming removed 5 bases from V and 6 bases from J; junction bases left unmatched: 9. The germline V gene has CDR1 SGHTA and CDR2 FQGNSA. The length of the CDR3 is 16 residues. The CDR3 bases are TGTGCCAGCAGCCTAGGGACTAGCGGGGGAGGTCGCGAGCAGTACTTC. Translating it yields CASSLGTSGGGREQYF.

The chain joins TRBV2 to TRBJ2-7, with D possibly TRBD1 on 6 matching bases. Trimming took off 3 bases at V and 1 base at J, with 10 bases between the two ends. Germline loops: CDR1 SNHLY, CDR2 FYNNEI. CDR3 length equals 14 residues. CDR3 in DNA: TGTGCCAGCAGTGACCGGGACATTTCCTACGAGCAGTACTTC. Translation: CASSDRDISYEQYF.

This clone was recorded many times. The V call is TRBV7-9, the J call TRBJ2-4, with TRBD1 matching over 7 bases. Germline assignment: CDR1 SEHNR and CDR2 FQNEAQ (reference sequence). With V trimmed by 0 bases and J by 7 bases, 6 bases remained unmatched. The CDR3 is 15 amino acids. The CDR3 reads CASSLAGTALNIQYF. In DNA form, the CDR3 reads TGTGCCAGCAGCTTAGCGGGGACAGCCCTTAACATTCAGTACTTC.

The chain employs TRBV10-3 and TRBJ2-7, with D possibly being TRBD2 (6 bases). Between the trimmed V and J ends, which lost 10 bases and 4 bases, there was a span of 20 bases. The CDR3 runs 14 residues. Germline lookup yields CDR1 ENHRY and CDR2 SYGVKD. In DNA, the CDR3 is TGTGCCACGGGAGAGAAAGAACTCCAGTACGAGCAGTACTTC. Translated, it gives CATGEKELQYEQYF.

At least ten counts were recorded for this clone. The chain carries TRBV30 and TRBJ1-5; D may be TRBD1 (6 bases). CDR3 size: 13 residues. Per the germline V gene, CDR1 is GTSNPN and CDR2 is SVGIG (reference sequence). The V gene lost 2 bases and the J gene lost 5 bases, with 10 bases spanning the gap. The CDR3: CAWSPQGYQPQHF. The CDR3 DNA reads TGTGCCTGGAGTCCACAGGGTTATCAGCCCCAGCATTTT. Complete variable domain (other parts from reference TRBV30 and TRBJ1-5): SQTIHQWPATLVQPVGSPLSLECTVEGTSNPNLYWYRQAAGRGLQLLFYSVGIGQISSEVPQNLSASRPQDRQFILSSKKLLLSDSGFYLCAWSPQGYQPQHFGDGTRLSIL.

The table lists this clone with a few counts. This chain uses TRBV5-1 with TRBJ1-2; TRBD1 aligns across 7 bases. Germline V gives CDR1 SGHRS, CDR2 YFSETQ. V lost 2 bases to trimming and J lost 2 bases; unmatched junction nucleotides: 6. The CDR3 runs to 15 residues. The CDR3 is CASSLQGSRNYGYTF. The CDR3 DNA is TGCGCCAGCAGCTTACAGGGGAGCCGGAACTATGGCTACACCTTC. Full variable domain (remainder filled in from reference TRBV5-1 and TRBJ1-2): KAGVTQTPRYLIKTRGQQVTLSCSPISGHRSVSWYQQTPGQGLQFLFEYFSETQRNKGNFPGRFSGRQFSNSRSEMNVSTLELGDSALYLCASSLQGSRNYGYTFGSGTRLTVV.

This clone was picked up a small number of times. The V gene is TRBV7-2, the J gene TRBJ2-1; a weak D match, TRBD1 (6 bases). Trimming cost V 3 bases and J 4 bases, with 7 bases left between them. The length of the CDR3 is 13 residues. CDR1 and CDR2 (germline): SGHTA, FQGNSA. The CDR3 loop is CASSLDRYNEQFF. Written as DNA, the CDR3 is TGTGCCAGCAGCTTGGACAGATACAATGAGCAGTTCTTC. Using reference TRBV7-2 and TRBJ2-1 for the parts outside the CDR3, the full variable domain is GAGVSQSPSNKVTEKGKDVELRCDPISGHTALYWYRQSLGQGLEFLIYFQGNSAPDKSGLPSDRFSAERTGGSVSTLTIQRTQQEDSAVYLCASSLDRYNEQFFGPGTRLTVL.

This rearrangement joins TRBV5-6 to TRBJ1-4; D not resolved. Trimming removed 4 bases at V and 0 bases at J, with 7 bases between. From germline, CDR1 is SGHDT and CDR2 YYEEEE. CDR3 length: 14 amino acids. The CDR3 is CASSQASTNEKLFF. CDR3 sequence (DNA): TGTGCCAGCAGCCAAGCGTCAACTAATGAAAAACTGTTTTTT. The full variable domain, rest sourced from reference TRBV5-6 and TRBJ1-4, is DAGVTQSPTHLIKTRGQQVTLRCSPKSGHDTVSWYQQALGQGPQFIFQYYEEEERQRGNFPDRFSGHQFPNYSSELNVNALLLGDSALYLCASSQASTNEKLFFGSGTQLSVL.

The DNA for the CDR3 is TGTGCCACCAGCAGAGATCTCGCAACTAATGAAAAACTGTTTTTT. This codes for CATSRDLATNEKLFF. The J gene is TRBJ1-4, the V gene TRBV15, with D unresolved. The CDR3 consists of 15 residues. V was shortened by 0 bases and J by 0 bases, with 5 bases between the two germline ends. Germline V lookup: CDR1 LNHNV, CDR2 YYDKDF (reference sequence).

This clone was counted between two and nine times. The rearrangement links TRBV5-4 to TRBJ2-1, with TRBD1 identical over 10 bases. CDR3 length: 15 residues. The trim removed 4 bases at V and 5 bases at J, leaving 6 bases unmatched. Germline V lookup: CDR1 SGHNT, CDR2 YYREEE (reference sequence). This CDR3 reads CASSRGQGVDNEQFF. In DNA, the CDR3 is TGTGCCAGCAGCCGCGGACAGGGGGTGGACAATGAGCAGTTCTTC.

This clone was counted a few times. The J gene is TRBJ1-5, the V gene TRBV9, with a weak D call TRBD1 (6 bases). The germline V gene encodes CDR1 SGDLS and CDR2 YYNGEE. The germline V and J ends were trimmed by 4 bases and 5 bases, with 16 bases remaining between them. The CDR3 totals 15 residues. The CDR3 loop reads CASSRGAFKDQPQHF. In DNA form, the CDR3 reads TGTGCCAGCAGCCGGGGGGCTTTTAAGGATCAGCCCCAGCATTTT. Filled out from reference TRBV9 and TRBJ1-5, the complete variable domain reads DSGVTQTPKHLITATGQRVTLRCSPRSGDLSVYWYQQSLDQGLQFLIQYYNGEERAKGNILERFSAQQFPDLHSELNLSSLELGDSALYFCASSRGAFKDQPQHFGDGTRLSIL.